This TCR beta chain was sequenced for a study of T-cell memory formation after mild COVID-19. V trimming: 5 bases; J trimming: 1 base; junction bases outside the gene matches: 5. CDR3 size: 16 residues. This clonotype was counted a few times. Each CDR3 protein is one row after TCRdb ran MiXCR on the 5' RACE reads. The sample contains roughly 580,000 distinct CDR3 sequences, 15% to 20% of which appear only once. This chain links TRBV12-3 or TRBV12-4 with TRBJ2-3; 11 bases agree with TRBD2. Sample: PBMCs or a T cell subset sorted from them (not recorded which). This receptor was taken from an adult woman who had mild COVID-19 (a few samples of this study predate the infection). Cell type and time point are not known. CDR3 coding DNA: TGTGCCAGCAGTAAAAAGACTAGCGGGGGCACAGATACGCAGTATTTT. Its protein is CASSKKTSGGTDTQYF.